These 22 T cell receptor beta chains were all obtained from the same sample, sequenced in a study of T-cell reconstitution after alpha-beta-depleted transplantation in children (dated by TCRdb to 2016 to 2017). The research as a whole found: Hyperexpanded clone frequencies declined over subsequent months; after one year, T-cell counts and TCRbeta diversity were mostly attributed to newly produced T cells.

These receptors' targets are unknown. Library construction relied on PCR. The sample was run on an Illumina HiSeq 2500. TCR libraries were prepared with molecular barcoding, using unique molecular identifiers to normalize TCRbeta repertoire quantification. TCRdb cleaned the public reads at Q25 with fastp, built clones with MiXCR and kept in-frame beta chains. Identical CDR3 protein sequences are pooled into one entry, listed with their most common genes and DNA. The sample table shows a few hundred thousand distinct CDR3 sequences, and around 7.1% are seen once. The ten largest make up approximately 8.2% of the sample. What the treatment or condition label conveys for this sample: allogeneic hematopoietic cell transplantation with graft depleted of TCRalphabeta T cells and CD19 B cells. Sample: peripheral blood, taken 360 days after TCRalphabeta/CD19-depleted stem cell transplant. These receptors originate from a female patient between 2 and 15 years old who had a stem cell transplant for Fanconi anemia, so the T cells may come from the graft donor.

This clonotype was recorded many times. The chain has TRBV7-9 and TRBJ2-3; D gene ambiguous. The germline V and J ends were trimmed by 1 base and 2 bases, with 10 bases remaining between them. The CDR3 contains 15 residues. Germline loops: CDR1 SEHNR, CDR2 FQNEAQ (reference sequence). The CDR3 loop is CASSLENRPTDTQYF. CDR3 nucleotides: TGTGCCAGCAGCTTAGAGAACCGACCCACAGATACGCAGTATTTT.

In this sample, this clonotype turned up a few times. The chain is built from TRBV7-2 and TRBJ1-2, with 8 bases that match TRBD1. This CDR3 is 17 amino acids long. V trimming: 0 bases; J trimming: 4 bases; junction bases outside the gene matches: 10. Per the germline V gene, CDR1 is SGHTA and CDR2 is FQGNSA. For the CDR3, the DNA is TGTGCCAGCAGCTTAGCCTTCTCAGGGGGCGCAAGCTATGGCTACACCTTC. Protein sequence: CASSLAFSGGASYGYTF.

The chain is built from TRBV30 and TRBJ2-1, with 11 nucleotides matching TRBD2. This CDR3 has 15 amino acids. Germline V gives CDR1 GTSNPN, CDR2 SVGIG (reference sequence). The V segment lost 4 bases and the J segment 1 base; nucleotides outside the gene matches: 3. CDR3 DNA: TGTGCCTGGAAGACTAGCGGGGATTCCTACAATGAGCAGTTCTTC. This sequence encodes CAWKTSGDSYNEQFF.

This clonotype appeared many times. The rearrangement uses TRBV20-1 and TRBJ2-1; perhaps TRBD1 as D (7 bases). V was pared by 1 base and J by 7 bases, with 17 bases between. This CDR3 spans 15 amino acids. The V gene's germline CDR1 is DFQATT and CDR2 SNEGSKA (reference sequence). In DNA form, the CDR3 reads TGCAGTGCTAGAGGTTATTCCAGGGGGGAGAATGAGCAGTTCTTC. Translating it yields CSARGYSRGENEQFF.

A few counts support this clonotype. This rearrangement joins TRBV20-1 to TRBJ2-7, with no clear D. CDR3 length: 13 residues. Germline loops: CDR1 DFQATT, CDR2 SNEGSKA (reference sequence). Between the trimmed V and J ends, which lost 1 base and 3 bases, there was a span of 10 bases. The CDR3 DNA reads TGCAGTGCTAGAGGGACCGACCGCTACGAGCAGTACTTC. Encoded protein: CSARGTDRYEQYF.

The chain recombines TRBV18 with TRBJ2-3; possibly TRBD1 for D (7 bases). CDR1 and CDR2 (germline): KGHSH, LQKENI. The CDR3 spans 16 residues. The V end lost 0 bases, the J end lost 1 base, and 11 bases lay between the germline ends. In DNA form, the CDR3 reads TGTGCCAGCTCACCACCTTTCAGGGGGGGCACAGATACGCAGTATTTT. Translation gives CASSPPFRGGTDTQYF.

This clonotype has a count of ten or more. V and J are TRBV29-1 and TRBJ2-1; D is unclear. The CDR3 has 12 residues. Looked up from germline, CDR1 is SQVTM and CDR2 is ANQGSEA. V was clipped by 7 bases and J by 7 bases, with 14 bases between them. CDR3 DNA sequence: TGCAGCGCGTCCGACCCGCCTAATGAGCAGTTCTTC. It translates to CSASDPPNEQFF.

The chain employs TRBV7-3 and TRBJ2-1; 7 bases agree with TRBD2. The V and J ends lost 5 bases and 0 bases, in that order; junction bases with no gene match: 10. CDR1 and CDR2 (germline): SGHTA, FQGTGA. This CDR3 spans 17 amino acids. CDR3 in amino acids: CASSPRPSGDSYNEQFF. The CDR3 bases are TGTGCCAGCAGCCCAAGGCCTAGCGGCGACTCCTACAATGAGCAGTTCTTC.

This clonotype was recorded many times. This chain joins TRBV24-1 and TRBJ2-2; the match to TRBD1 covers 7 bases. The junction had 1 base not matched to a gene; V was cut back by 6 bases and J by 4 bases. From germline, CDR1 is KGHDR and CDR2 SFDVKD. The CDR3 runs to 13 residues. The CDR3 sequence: CATSSGGTGELFF. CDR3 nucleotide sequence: TGTGCCACCAGTTCAGGGGGCACCGGGGAGCTGTTTTTT.

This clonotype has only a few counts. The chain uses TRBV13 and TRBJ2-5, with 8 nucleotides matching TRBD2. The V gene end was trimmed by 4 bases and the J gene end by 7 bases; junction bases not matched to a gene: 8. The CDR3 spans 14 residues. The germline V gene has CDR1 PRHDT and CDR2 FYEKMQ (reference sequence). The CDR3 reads CASSSIAGRGTQYF. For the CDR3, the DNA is TGTGCCAGCAGCTCGATAGCGGGAAGGGGGACCCAGTACTTC.

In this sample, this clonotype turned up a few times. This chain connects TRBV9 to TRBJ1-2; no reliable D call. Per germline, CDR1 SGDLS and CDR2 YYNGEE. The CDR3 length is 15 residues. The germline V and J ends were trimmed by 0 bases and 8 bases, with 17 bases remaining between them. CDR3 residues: CASSVGNRVLGGYTF. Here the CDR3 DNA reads TGTGCCAGCAGCGTAGGGAATAGGGTGTTGGGAGGCTACACCTTC.

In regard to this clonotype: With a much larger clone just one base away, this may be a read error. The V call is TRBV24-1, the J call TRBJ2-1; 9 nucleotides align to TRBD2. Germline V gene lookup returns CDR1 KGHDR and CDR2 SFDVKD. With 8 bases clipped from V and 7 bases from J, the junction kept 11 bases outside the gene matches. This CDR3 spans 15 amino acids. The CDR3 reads CATNGVGLASNEQFF. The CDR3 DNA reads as TGTGCCACCAATGGGGTGGGACTAGCCTCGAATGAGCAGTTCTTC.

The CDR3 sequence: CASSLLTGATDTEAFF. The CDR3, as DNA: TGCGCCAGCAGCTTATTGACAGGGGCCACGGACACTGAAGCTTTCTTT. The rearrangement joins TRBV5-1 to TRBJ1-1, with TRBD1 matching over 8 bases. The germline V gene encodes CDR1 SGHRS and CDR2 YFSETQ. This CDR3 has 16 residues. The junction had 9 bases not matched to a gene; V was cut back by 2 bases and J by 3 bases.

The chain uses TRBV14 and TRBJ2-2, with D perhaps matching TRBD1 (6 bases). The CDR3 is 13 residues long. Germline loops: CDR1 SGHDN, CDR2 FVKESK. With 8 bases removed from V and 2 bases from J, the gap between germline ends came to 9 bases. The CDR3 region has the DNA TGTGCCAGCGGACAGTTCAACACCGGGGAGCTGTTTTTT. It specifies CASGQFNTGELFF.

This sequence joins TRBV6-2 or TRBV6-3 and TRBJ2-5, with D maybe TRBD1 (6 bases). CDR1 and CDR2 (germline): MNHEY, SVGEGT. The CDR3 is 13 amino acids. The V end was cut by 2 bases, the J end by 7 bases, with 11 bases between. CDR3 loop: CASSYIPRGTQYF. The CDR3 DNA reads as TGTGCCAGCAGTTACATCCCCAGGGGGACCCAGTACTTC.

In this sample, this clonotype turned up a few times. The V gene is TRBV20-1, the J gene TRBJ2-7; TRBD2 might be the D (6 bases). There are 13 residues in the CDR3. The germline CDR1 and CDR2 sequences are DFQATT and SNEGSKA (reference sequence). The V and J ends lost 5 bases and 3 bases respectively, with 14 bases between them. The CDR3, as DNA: TGCAGTGCTTGGGACTTCCAATTCTACGAGCAGTACGTC. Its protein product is CSAWDFQFYEQYV.

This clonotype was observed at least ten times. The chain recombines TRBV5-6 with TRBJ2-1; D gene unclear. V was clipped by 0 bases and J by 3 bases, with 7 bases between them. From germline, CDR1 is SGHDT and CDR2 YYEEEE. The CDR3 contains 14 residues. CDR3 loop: CASSLGTDYNEQFF. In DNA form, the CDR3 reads TGTGCCAGCAGCTTGGGGACCGACTACAATGAGCAGTTCTTC.

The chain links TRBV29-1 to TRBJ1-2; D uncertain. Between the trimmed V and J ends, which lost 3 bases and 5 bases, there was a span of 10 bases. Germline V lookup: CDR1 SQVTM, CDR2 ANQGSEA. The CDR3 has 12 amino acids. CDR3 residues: CSVDPGQYGYTF. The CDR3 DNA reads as TGCAGCGTTGATCCAGGTCAATATGGCTACACCTTC.

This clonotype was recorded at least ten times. In DNA form, the CDR3 reads TGCGCCAGCAGCTTGGCCCGACTAGCAGCTAGCACAGATACGCAGTATTTT. Translating it yields CASSLARLAASTDTQYF. The chain has TRBV5-1 and TRBJ2-3; 7 bases map to TRBD2. V dropped 0 bases and J dropped 0; count of bases not matched to a gene: 7. Germline V gene data show CDR1 as SGHRS and CDR2 as YFSETQ. There are 17 residues in the CDR3.

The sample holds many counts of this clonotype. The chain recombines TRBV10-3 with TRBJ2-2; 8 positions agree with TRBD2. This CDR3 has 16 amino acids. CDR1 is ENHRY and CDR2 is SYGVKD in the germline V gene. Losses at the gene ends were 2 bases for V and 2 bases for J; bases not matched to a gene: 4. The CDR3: CAISEVGLVNTGELFF. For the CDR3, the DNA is TGTGCCATCAGTGAGGTGGGACTAGTCAACACCGGGGAGCTGTTTTTT.

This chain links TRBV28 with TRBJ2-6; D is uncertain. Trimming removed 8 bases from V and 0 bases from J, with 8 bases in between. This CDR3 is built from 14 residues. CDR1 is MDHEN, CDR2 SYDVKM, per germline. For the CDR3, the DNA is TGTGCCAGCCTATCTTACTCTGGGGCCAACGTCCTGACTTTC. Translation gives CASLSYSGANVLTF.

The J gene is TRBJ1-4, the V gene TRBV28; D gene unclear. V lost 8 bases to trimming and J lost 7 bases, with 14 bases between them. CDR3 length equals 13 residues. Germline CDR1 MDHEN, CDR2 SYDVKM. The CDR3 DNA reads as TGTGCCAGCGAGGCAATGGGAGGTGAAAAACTGTTTTTT. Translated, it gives CASEAMGGEKLFF. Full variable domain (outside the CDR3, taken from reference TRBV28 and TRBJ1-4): DVKVTQSSRYLVKRTGEKVFLECVQDMDHENMFWYRQDPGLGLRLIYFSYDVKMKEKGDIPEGYSVSREKKERFSLILESASTNQTSMYLCASEAMGGEKLFFGSGTQLSVL.